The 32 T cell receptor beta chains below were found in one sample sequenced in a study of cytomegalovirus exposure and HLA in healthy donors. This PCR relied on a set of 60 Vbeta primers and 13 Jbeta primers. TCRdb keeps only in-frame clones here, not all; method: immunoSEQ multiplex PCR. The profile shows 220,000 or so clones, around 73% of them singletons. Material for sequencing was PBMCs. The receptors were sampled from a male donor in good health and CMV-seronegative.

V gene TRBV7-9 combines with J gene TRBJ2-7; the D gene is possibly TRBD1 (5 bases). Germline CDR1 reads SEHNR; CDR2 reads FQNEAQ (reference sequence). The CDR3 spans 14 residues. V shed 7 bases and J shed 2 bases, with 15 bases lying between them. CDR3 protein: CASTHRAGTYEQYF. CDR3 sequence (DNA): TGTGCCAGCACCCATAGGGCAGGGACCTACGAGCAGTACTTC.

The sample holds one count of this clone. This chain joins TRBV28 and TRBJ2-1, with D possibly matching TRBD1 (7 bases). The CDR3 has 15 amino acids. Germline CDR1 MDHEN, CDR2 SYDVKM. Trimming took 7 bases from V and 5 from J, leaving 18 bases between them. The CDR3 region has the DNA TGTGCCAGCAATTTTATACAGGGGACTCACAATGAGCAGTTCTTC. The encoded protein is CASNFIQGTHNEQFF.

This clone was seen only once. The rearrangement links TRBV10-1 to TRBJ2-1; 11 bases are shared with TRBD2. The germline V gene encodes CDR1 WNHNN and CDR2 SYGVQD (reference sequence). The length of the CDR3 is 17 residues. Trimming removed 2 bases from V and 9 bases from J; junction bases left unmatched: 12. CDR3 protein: CASSEVGASGRKGEQFF. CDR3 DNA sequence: TGCGCCAGCAGTGAGGTTGGGGCTAGCGGGAGGAAGGGTGAGCAGTTCTTC.

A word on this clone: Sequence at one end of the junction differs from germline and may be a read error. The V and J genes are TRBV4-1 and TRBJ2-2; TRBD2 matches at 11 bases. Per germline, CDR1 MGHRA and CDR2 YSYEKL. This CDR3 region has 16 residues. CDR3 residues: CASSQETSGNAGELFF. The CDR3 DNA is TGCGCCAGCAGCCAAGAGACTAGCGGGAACGCCGGGGAGCTGTTTTTT.

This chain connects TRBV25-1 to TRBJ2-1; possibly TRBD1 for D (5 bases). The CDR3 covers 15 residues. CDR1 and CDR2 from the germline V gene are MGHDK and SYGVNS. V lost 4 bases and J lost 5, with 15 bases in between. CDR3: CASSASGQGHNEQFF. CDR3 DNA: TGTGCCAGCAGTGCCAGTGGGCAGGGCCACAATGAGCAGTTCTTC.

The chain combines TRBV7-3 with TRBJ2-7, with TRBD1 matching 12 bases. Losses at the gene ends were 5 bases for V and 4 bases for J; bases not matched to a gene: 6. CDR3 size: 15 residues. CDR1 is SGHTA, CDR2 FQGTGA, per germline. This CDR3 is CASSARDRGRYEQYF. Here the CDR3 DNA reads TGTGCCAGCAGCGCAAGGGACAGGGGGCGTTACGAGCAGTACTTC.

CDR3 region: CASSPPMGAGSETQYF. The CDR3 bases are TGTGCCAGCAGCCCCCCAATGGGAGCGGGCTCGGAGACCCAGTACTTC. The gene calls are TRBV5-6 and TRBJ2-5; TRBD2 might be the D (6 bases). The CDR3 spans 16 residues. The germline CDR1 and CDR2 sequences are SGHDT and YYEEEE. V lost 4 bases to trimming and J lost 5 bases, with 21 bases between them. The full variable domain, rest sourced from reference TRBV5-6 and TRBJ2-5, is DAGVTQSPTHLIKTRGQQVTLRCSPKSGHDTVSWYQQALGQGPQFIFQYYEEEERQRGNFPDRFSGHQFPNYSSELNVNALLLGDSALYLCASSPPMGAGSETQYFGPGTRLLVL.

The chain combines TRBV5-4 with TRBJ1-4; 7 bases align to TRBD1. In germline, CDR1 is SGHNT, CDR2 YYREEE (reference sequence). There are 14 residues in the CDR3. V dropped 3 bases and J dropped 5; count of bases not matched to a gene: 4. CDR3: CASSSGGLNEKLFF. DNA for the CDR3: TGTGCCAGCAGCTCAGGGGGTCTCAATGAAAAACTGTTTTTT.

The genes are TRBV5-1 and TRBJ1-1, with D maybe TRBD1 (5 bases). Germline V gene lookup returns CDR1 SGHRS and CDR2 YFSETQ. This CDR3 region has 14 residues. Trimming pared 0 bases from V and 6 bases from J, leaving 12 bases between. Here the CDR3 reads CASSLASGKAEAFF. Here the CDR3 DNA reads TGCGCCAGCAGCTTGGCCTCAGGGAAGGCTGAAGCTTTCTTT.

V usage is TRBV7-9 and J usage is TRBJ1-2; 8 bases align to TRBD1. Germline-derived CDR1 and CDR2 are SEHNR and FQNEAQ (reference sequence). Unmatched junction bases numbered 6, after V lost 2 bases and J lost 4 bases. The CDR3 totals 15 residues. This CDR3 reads CASSLSTGGIYGYTF. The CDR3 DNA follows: TGTGCCAGCAGCTTAAGTACAGGGGGAATCTATGGCTACACCTTC.

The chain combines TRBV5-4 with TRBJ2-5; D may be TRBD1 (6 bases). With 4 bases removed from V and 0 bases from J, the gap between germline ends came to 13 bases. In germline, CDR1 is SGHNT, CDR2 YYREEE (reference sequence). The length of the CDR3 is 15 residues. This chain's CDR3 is CASSRTVNYQETQYF. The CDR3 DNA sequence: TGTGCCAGCAGCCGGACAGTTAACTACCAAGAGACCCAGTACTTC. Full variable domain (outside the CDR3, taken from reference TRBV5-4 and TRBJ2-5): ETGVTQSPTHLIKTRGQQVTLRCSSQSGHNTVSWYQQALGQGPQFIFQYYREEENGRGNFPPRFSGLQFPNYSSELNVNALELDDSALYLCASSRTVNYQETQYFGPGTRLLVL.

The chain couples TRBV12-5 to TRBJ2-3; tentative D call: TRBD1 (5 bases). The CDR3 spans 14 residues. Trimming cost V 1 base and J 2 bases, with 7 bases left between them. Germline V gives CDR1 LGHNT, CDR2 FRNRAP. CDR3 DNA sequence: TGTGCTAGTGGTTTGGAGACAGCCACAGATACGCAGTATTTT. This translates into CASGLETATDTQYF.

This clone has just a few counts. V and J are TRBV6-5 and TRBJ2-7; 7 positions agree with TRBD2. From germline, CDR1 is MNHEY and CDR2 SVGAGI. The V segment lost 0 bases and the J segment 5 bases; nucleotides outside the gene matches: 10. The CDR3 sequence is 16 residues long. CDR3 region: CASSYSRGRNPHEQYF. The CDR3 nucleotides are TGTGCCAGCAGTTACTCTCGCGGGAGAAATCCCCACGAGCAGTACTTC.

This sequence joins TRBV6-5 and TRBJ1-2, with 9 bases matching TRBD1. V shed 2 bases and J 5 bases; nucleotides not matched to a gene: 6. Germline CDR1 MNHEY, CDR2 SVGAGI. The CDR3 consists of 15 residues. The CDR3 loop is CASSYGDRAKYGYTF. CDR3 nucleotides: TGTGCCAGCAGTTACGGGGACAGGGCAAAATATGGCTACACCTTC.

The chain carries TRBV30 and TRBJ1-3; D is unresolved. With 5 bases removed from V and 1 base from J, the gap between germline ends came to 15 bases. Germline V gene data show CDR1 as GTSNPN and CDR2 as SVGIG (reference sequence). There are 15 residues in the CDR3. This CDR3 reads CAWGPLAGSGNTIYF. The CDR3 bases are TGTGCCTGGGGGCCTTTGGCGGGATCTGGAAACACCATATATTTT.

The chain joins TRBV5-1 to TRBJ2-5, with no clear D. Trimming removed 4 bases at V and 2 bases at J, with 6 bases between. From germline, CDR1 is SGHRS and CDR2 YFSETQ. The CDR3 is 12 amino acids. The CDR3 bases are TGCGCCAGCAGCCTTAATCAAGAGACCCAGTACTTC. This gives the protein CASSLNQETQYF.

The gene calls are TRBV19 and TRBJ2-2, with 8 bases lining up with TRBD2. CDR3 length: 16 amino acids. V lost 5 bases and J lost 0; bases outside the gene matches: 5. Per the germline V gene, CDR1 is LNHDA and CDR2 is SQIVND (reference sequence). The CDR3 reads CASSWVSGANTGELFF. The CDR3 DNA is TGTGCCAGTAGTTGGGTTAGCGGGGCGAACACCGGGGAGCTGTTTTTT.

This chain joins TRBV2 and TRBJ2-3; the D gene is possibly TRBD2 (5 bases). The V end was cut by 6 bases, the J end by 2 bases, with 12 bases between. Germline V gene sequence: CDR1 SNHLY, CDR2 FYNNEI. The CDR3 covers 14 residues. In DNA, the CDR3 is TGTGCCAGCAGATTAGCGTGGAACACAGATACGCAGTATTTT. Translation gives CASRLAWNTDTQYF.

The CDR3 loop is CASSRQAGVEKLFF. The CDR3 DNA reads TGCGCCAGCAGCCGCCAAGCGGGTGTTGAAAAACTGTTTTTT. V and J are TRBV5-1 and TRBJ1-4; unclear D gene. Germline CDR1 and CDR2: SGHRS and YFSETQ. V was cut by 4 bases and J by 7 bases, with 14 bases left in between. There are 14 residues in the CDR3.

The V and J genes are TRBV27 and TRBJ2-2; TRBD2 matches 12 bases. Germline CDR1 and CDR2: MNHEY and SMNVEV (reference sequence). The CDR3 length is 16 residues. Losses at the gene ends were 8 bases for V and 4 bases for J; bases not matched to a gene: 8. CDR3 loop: CASCSTSGRSTGELFF. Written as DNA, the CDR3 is TGTGCCAGCTGTTCGACTAGCGGGAGAAGCACCGGGGAGCTGTTTTTT.

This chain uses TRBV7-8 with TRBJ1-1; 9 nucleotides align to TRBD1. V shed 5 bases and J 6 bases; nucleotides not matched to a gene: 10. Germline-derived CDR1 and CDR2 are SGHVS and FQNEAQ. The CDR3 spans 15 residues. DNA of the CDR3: TGTGCCAGCAGCCACGGGGACAGGGTTTTCCCTGAAGCTTTCTTT. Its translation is CASSHGDRVFPEAFF.

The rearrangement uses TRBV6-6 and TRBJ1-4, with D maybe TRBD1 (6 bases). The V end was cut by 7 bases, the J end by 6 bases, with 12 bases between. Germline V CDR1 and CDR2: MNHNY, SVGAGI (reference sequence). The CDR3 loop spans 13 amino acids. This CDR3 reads CASIRGLYEKLFF. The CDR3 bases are TGTGCCAGCATCAGGGGATTGTATGAAAAACTGTTTTTT.

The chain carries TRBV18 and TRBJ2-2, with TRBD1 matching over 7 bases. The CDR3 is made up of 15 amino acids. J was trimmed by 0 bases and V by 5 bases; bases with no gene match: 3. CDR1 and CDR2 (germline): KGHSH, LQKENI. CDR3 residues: CASSTGQSNTGELFF. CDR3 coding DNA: TGTGCCAGCTCAACGGGACAGTCGAACACCGGGGAGCTGTTTTTT.

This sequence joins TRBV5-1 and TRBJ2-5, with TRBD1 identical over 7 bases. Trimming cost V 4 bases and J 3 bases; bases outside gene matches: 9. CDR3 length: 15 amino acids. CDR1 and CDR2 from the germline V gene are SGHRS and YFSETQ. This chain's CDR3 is CASSLSPGTEETQYF. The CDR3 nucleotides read TGCGCCAGCAGCCTGTCTCCCGGGACAGAAGAGACCCAGTACTTC.

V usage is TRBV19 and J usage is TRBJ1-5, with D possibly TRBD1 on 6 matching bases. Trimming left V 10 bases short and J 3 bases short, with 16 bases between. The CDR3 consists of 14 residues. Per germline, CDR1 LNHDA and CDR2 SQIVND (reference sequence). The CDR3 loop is CATRVGQYNQPQHF. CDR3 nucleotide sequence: TGTGCCACTAGGGTAGGACAGTACAATCAGCCCCAGCATTTT.

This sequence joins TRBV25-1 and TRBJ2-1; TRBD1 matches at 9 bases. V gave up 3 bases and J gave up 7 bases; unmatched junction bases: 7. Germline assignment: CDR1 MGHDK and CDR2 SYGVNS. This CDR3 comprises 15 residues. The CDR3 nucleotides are TGTGCCAGCAGTGATGCGGGACAGGGAAGGAATGAGCAGTTCTTC. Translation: CASSDAGQGRNEQFF.

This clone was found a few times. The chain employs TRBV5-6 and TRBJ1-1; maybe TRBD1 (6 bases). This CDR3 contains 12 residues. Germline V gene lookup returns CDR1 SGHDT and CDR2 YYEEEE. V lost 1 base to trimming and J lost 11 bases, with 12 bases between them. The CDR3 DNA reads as TGTGCCAGCAGCTTGACAGGGTCCAAGGCTTTCTTT. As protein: CASSLTGSKAFF.

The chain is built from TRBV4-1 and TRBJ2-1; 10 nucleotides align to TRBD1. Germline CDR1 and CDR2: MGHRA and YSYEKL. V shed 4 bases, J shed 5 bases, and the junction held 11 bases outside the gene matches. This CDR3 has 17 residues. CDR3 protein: CASSPSLGTGVNNEQFF. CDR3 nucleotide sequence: TGCGCCAGCAGCCCCAGCCTCGGGACAGGGGTAAACAATGAGCAGTTCTTC.

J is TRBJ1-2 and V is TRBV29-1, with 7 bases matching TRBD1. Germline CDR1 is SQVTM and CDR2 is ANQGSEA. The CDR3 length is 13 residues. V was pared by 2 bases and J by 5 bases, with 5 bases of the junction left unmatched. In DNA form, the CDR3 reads TGCAGCGTTGAAAAGGGGACAGATTATGGCTACACCTTC. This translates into CSVEKGTDYGYTF.

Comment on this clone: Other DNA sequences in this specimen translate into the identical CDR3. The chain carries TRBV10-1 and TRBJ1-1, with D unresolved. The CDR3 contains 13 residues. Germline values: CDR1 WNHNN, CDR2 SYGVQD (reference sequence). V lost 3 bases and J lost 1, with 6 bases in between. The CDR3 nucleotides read TGCGCCAGCAGTGACCGGGGGAACACTGAAGCTTTCTTT. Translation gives CASSDRGNTEAFF.

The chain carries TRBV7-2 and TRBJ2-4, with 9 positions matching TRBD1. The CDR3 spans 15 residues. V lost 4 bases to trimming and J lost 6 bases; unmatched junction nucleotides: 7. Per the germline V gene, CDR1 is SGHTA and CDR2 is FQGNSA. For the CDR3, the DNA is TGTGCCAGCAGCTCGTCCGGGACAGGGCCAAACATTCAGTACTTC. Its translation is CASSSSGTGPNIQYF.

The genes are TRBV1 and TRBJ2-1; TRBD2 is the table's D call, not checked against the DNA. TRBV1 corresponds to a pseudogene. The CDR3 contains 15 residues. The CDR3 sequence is CTSSLSASGYNEQFF. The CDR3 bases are TGCACCAGCAGCCTTTCTGCAAGCGGGTACAATGAGCAGTTCTTC.